This T cell receptor beta chain appears in the sequencing data of a study of CD8 T cells in ankylosing spondylitis (dated by TCRdb to 2015 to 2018). Turning to the overall study: The study profiled T cell receptor beta repertoires in healthy donors and ankylosing spondylitis patients to find disease-linked TCR variants. The whole study cohort included roughly 110 healthy donors and 25 ankylosing spondylitis patients. Peripheral blood was sampled, and synovial fluid was additionally collected from ankylosing spondylitis patients. Overall results and qualifications from the work: The disease-linked clones were reported to be significantly enriched in matched synovial fluid samples from ankylosing spondylitis patients. Some motif variants had previously been reported in the synovial fluid and blood of reactive arthritis patients, which suggests shared mechanisms of disease initiation. A CD8+ phenotype was shown by the disease-linked clones, which were found at relatively low frequencies in peripheral blood. A TCR beta motif made up of several highly homologous amino acid variants appeared to be characteristic of blood from ankylosing spondylitis patients.

Worth noting for this clonotype: Its cognate antigen has yet to be identified. The input lacks base qualities; no much larger clone sits a single base away.

The sequencer listed for this sample is Illumina HiSeq 2500. TCR beta libraries were prepared by quantitative 5'-RACE with molecular barcodes. On the study's bioinformatics: Disease-linked TCR variants were identified with a new computational method built on a probabilistic model of VDJ rearrangement. TCRdb cleaned the public reads at Q25 with fastp, built clones with MiXCR and kept in-frame beta chains. Rows merge per CDR3 protein into single entries with the most common DNA and genes. TCRdb's processing, not the authors', yielded these V and J calls. Recorded for this sample are a few hundred thousand distinct CDR3 sequences; around 7.6% of them occurred a single time. The top ten constitute approximately 14% of the sample. The sequenced sample consisted of blood, either unsorted or a sorted T cell fraction (not recorded which). The clonotype originates from a male donor with ankylosing spondylitis.

The CDR3 in this case is CAVASPAYEQYF. The nucleotide sequence is TGTGCTGTAGCGTCACCGGCGTACGAGCAGTACTTC. The chain is assembled from TRBV30 and TRBJ2-7; a weak D assignment points to TRBD2 (5 bases agree). Its CDR3 holds 12 amino acids, cysteine through phenylalanine. Left in the record is the CDR3 DNA by itself, 36 bases read in frame from the first base. Sequences GTSNPN (CDR1) and SVGIG (CDR2) are obtained from the germline V gene (reference sequence).